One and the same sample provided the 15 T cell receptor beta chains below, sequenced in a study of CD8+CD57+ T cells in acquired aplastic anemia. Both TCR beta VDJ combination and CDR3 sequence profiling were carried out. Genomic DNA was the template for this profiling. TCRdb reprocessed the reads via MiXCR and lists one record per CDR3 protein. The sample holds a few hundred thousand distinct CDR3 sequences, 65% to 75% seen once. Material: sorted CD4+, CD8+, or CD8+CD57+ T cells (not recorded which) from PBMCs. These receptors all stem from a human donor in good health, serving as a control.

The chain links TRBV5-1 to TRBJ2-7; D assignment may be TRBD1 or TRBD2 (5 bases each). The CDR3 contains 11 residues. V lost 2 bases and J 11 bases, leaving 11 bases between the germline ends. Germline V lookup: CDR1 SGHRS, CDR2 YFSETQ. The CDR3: CASSLGENEYF. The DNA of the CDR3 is TGCGCCAGCAGCTTAGGGGAGAACGAGTACTTC.

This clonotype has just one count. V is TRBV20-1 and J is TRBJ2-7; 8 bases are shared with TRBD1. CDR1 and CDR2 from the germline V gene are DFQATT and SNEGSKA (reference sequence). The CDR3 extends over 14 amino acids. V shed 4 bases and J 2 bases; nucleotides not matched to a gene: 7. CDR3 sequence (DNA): TGCAGTGCTACCTCAGGGGGCGCCCCCTACGAGCAGTACTTC. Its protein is CSATSGGAPYEQYF.

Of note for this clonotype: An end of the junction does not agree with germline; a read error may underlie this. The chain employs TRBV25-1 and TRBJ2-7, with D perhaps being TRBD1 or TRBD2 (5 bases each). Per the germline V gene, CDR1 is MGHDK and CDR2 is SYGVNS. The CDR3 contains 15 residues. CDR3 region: CASSGETAPAGEQNF. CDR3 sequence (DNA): TGTGCCAGCAGTGGCGAGACAGCCCCGGCGGGCGAGCAGAACTTC.

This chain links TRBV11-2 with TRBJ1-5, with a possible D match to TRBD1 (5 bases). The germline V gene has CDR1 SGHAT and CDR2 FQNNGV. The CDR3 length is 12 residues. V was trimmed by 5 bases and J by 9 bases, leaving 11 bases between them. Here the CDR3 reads CASSQGGSPQHF. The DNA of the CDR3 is TGTGCCAGCAGCCAGGGTGGCTCGCCCCAGCATTTT.

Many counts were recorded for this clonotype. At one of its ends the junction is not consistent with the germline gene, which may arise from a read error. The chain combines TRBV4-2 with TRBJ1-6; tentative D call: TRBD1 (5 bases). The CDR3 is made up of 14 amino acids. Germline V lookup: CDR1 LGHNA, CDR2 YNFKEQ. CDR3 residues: CASSQGTENSPLHF. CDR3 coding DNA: TGCGCCAGCAGCCAAGGGACCGAGAATTCACCCCTCCACTTT.

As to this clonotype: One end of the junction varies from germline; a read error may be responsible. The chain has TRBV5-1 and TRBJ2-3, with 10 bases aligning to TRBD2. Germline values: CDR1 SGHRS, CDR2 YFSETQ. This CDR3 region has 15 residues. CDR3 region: CASSTTSGGAVEQYF. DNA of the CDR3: TGTGCCAGCAGCACCACCAGCGGGGGGGCGGTTGAGCAGTATTTT.

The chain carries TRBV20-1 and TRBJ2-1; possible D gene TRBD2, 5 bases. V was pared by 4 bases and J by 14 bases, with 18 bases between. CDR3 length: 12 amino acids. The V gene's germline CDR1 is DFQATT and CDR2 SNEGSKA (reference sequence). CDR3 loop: CSATYTGSSKFF. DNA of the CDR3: TGCAGTGCTACTTATACGGGGTCTAGCAAGTTCTTC.

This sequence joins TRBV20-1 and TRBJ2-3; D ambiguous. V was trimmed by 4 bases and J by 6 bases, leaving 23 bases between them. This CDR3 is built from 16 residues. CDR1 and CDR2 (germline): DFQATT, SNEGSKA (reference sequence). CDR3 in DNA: TGCAGTGCTACAAGGCAGGATTATGGGTGCAGGGATACGCAGTATTTT. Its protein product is CSATRQDYGCRDTQYF.

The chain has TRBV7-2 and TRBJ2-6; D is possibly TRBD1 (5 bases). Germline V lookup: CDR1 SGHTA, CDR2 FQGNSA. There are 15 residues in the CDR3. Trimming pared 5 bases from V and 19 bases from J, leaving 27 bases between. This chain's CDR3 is CASSLDYDRGEQYTF. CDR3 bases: TGTGCCAGCAGCCTCGATTATGACAGAGGCGAGCAGTACACTTTC.

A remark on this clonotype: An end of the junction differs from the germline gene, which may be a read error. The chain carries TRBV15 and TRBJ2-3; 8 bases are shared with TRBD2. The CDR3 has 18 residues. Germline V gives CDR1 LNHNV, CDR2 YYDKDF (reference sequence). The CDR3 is CASSTAFGVAGRTDTQYF. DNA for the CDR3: TGTGCCAGCAGCACGGCCTTCGGTGTAGCGGGGAGGACAGATACGCAGTATTTT.

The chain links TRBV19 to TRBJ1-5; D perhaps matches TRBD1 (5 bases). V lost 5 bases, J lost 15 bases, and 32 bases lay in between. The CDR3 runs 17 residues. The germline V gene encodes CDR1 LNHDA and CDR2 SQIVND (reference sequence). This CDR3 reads CASSSVGTLYGQYLGHF. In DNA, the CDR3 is TGTGCCAGTAGTTCTGTAGGGACCCTTTACGGGCAGTACCTCGGGCATTTT.

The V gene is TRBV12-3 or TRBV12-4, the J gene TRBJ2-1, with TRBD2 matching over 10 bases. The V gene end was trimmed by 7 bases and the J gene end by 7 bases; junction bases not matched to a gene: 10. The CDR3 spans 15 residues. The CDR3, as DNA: TGTGCCAGCAACCAAATTAGCGGGGGGCTGAATGAGCAGTTCTTC. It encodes CASNQISGGLNEQFF.

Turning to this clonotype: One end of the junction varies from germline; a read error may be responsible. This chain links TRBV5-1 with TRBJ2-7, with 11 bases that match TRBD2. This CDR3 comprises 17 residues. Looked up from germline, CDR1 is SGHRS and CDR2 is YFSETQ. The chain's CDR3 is CASSTYFSGGGTYEQYF. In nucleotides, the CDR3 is TGTGCCAGCAGCACGTACTTTAGCGGGGGGGGAACTTACGAGCAGTACTTC.

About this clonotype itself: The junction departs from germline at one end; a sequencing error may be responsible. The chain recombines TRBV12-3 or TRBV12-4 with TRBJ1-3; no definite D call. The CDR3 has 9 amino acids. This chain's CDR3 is CASSPHIHF. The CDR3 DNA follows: TGTGCCAGCAGTCCACACATACATTTT.

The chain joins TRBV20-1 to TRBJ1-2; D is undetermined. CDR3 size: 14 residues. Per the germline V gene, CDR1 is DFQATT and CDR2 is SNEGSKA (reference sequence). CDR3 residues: CSVRSEQNEYGYTF. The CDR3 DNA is TGCAGCGTTAGATCCGAGCAGAACGAATATGGCTACACCTTC.